Listed below are T cell receptor beta chains from one sample, sequenced in a study of cytomegalovirus exposure and HLA in healthy donors. Clones were read by immunoSEQ multiplex PCR, and TCRdb kept only the in-frame ones, dropping some. The table shows 110,000 to 150,000 clones, with roughly 80% occurring only once. The sequencing input was PBMCs. All receptors derive from a female donor in good health and CMV-seronegative. Both conserved end residues are part of each CDR3. The D gene is left open where the match is weak. Not every row has a clone size; where given, it reads once, few, many or a size class.

V	J	size	D	CDR3	DNA
TRBV5-4	TRBJ2-5	.	TRBD2	CASSLGGGSPSGTQYF	TGTGCCAGCAGCTTGGGCGGGGGGTCCCCGAGCGGGACCCAGTACTTC
TRBV2	TRBJ1-4	.	.	CASSRGTNEKLFF	TGTGCCAGCAGCAGGGGAACTAATGAAAAACTGTTTTTT
TRBV9	TRBJ1-3	.	TRBD1	CASSAPTGRSGNTIYF	TGTGCCAGCAGCGCCCCGACAGGGCGAAGTGGAAACACCATATATTTT
TRBV6-1	TRBJ2-2	few	TRBD1	CASNRDRGAGELFF	TGTGCCAGCAACCGGGACAGGGGAGCCGGGGAGCTGTTTTTT
TRBV28	TRBJ1-5	.	.	CASMGGSQPQHF	TGTGCCAGCATGGGAGGGAGCCAGCCCCAGCATTTT
TRBV4-1	TRBJ1-4	few	TRBD1	CASSQEQGANEKLFF	TGCGCCAGCAGCCAAGAACAGGGGGCTAATGAAAAACTGTTTTTT
TRBV21-1	TRBJ1-5	.	.	CASSKGRGVDQPQHF	TGTGCCAGCAGCAAAGGGCGCGGCGTAGATCAGCCCCAGCATTTT
TRBV19	TRBJ2-2	.	TRBD2	CASKWGNSGSRLNTGELFF	TGTGCCAGTAAGTGGGGAAATAGCGGGAGCAGACTGAACACCGGGGAGCTGTTTTTT
TRBV19	TRBJ1-1	few	.	CASNTRVPNTEAFF	TGTGCCAGTAACACCAGGGTACCGAACACTGAAGCTTTCTTT
TRBV19	TRBJ1-5	.	.	CASSINGLSNQPQHF	TGTGCCAGTAGTATAAACGGGTTGAGCAATCAGCCCCAGCATTTT
TRBV6-5	TRBJ1-3	.	.	CASSFSWRNTIYF	TGTGCCAGCAGTTTCTCTTGGAGGAACACCATATATTTT
TRBV7-8	TRBJ2-7	.	TRBD2	CASSLARLAGGEQYF	TGTGCCAGCAGCTTAGCAAGACTAGCGGGAGGCGAGCAGTACTTC
TRBV5-1	TRBJ2-5	.	TRBD1	CASKLGQGVGTQYF	TGCGCCAGCAAACTCGGACAGGGGGTCGGGACCCAGTACTTC
TRBV6-6	TRBJ1-3	few	.	CASSYDSISGNTIYF	TGTGCCAGCAGTTACGACAGCATCTCTGGAAACACCATATATTTT
TRBV6-1	TRBJ1-1	.	.	CASSEARGNTEAFF	TGTGCCAGCAGTGAAGCCAGGGGAAACACTGAAGCTTTCTTT
TRBV18	TRBJ2-1	.	TRBD1	CASSSVPTGRGYNEQFF	TGTGCCAGCTCATCTGTACCGACAGGGCGCGGGTACAATGAGCAGTTCTTC
TRBV6-1	TRBJ1-3	.	.	CASRGEGLVGNTIYF	TGTGCCAGCCGCGGGGAAGGACTGGTAGGAAACACCATATATTTT
TRBV5-6	TRBJ2-5	.	TRBD1	CASSLTGLLSYQETQYF	TGTGCCAGCAGCCTGACAGGGCTACTGTCCTACCAAGAGACCCAGTACTTC
TRBV11-2	TRBJ1-2	.	.	CASSSVEGRGAGYGYTF	TGTGCCAGCAGCTCAGTAGAGGGACGAGGAGCGGGCTATGGCTACACCTTC
TRBV11-2	TRBJ2-3	.	TRBD1	CASRQQGYTDTQYF	TGTGCCAGCAGGCAACAGGGGTACACAGATACGCAGTATTTT
TRBV25-1	TRBJ1-5	.	.	CASREGNQPQHF	TGTGCCAGCAGGGAGGGCAATCAGCCCCAGCATTTT
TRBV28	TRBJ1-4	.	.	CASSPGSEGEKLFF	TGTGCCAGCAGCCCAGGCAGTGAGGGCGAAAAACTGTTTTTT